These 21 T cell receptor beta chains were all obtained from the same sample, sequenced in a study of CD8+CD57+ T cells in acquired aplastic anemia. An expansion of CD8+CD57+ cells by flow cytometry had been shown in patients chosen for sequencing. TCR beta VDJ combinations and CDR3 sequences were profiled from genomic DNA. Using its own MiXCR run on the reads, TCRdb lists one record per CDR3 protein. Among 150,000 or so distinct CDR3 sequences listed, around half were seen once. Sequenced: sorted CD4+, CD8+, or CD8+CD57+ T cells (not recorded which) from PBMCs. All receptors derive from a human donor with aplastic anemia.

This clonotype was seen ten or more times. The CDR3 loop reads CASSVDKETQYF. The CDR3 region has the DNA TGTGCCAGCAGCGTGGATAAAGAGACCCAGTACTTC. The chain couples TRBV12-3 or TRBV12-4 to TRBJ2-5; D unclear. The V end was cut by 6 bases, the J end by 3 bases, with 8 bases between. The CDR3 is made up of 12 amino acids.

The chain links TRBV19 to TRBJ1-5; the D is unclear. V gave up 6 bases and J gave up 0 bases, with 21 bases separating them. Per germline, CDR1 LNHDA and CDR2 SQIVND (reference sequence). CDR3 length: 18 amino acids. CDR3 in amino acids: CASRTGRVSNYSNQPQHF. DNA of the CDR3: TGTGCCAGTAGAACCGGGAGAGTGTCGAACTATAGCAATCAGCCCCAGCATTTT.

This clonotype came up a few times. It may be a read error: a sequence one base away is much more abundant. The chain has TRBV7-3 and TRBJ2-2, with D hard to call. V was pared by 6 bases and J by 0 bases, with 2 bases between. In germline, CDR1 is SGHTA, CDR2 FQGTGA. The CDR3 runs to 12 residues. CDR3 residues: CASRTNTGELFF. The CDR3 coding sequence is TGTGCCAGCAGAACGAACACCGGGGAGCTGTTTTTT.

This clonotype was recorded once. The V and J genes are TRBV24-1 and TRBJ1-5, with 10 bases fitting TRBD1. The CDR3 extends over 17 amino acids. The V and J ends lost 7 bases and 3 bases, in that order; junction bases with no gene match: 11. Germline CDR1 KGHDR, CDR2 SFDVKD. The CDR3 here is CATRMLRTGGSNQPQHF. The CDR3 DNA follows: TGTGCCACCAGGATGCTGAGGACAGGGGGTTCCAATCAGCCCCAGCATTTT.

By share, this clonotype counts as medium-sized. The chain employs TRBV7-8 and TRBJ1-2; possibly TRBD1 for D (6 bases). V lost 5 bases, J lost 7 bases, and 17 bases lay in between. The CDR3 consists of 14 residues. Per the germline V gene, CDR1 is SGHVS and CDR2 is FQNEAQ. The DNA of the CDR3 is TGTGCCAGCAGCCCAGAGGGGGGGGCAGCTGGCTACACCTTC. This translates into CASSPEGGAAGYTF.

The rearrangement joins TRBV12-3 or TRBV12-4 to TRBJ2-1; 7 nucleotides match TRBD1. This CDR3 contains 15 residues. Losses at the gene ends were 5 bases for V and 4 bases for J; bases not matched to a gene: 8. The CDR3, as DNA: TGTGCCAGCAGTCGGGACAGTCCAGGGTACAATGAGCAGTTCTTC. This encodes CASSRDSPGYNEQFF.

Comments on this clonotype: The junction departs from germline at one end; a sequencing error may be responsible. This sequence joins TRBV2 and TRBJ1-5; D unresolved. CDR1 and CDR2 from the germline V gene are SNHLY and FYNNEI. The CDR3 has 14 residues. This chain's CDR3 is CASSLGWSNQLQHF. The CDR3 DNA follows: TGTGCCAGCAGTTTAGGTTGGAGCAATCAGCTCCAGCATTTT.

This clonotype was seen at least ten times. The gene calls are TRBV20-1 and TRBJ2-3; TRBD1 or TRBD2 may be the D gene (5 bases each). The V end lost 5 bases, the J end lost 4 bases, and 22 bases lay between the germline ends. CDR3 length: 16 amino acids. Germline assignment: CDR1 DFQATT and CDR2 SNEGSKA (reference sequence). CDR3 nucleotide sequence: TGCAGTGCTTCCCTAACGGGGCGAGGGAGATCAGATACGCAGTATTTT. Protein product: CSASLTGRGRSDTQYF.

A few counts support this clonotype. This chain uses TRBV7-6 with TRBJ2-7; D not certain. CDR1 is SGHVS, CDR2 FNYEAQ, per germline. The CDR3 consists of 13 residues. The V and J ends lost 2 bases and 7 bases respectively, with 12 bases between them. CDR3 nucleotide sequence: TGTGCCAGCAGCTTAACAGTGGTAAAGGAGCAGTACTTC. Its translation: CASSLTVVKEQYF.

The genes are TRBV19 and TRBJ2-1, with 8 positions matching TRBD2. V lost 5 bases and J lost 1; bases outside the gene matches: 4. The CDR3 sequence is 15 residues long. Germline V gene sequence: CDR1 LNHDA, CDR2 SQIVND (reference sequence). The CDR3 sequence: CASSSSGRSYNEQFF. The CDR3 coding sequence is TGTGCCAGTAGTTCTAGCGGGCGGTCCTACAATGAGCAGTTCTTC. Filled out from reference TRBV19 and TRBJ2-1, the complete variable domain reads DGGITQSPKYLFRKEGQNVTLSCEQNLNHDAMYWYRQDPGQGLRLIYYSQIVNDFQKGDIAEGYSVSREKKESFPLTVTSAQKNPTAFYLCASSSSGRSYNEQFFGPGTRLTVL.

This clonotype came up many times. The rearrangement uses TRBV11-1 and TRBJ2-7, with 13 positions matching TRBD2. J was trimmed by 0 bases and V by 0 bases; bases with no gene match: 5. CDR1 is SGHAT, CDR2 FQDESV, per germline (reference sequence). The CDR3 totals 18 residues. The DNA of the CDR3 is TGTGCCAGCAGCTTAGCAGGGACTAGCGGGGCCCTCTCCTACGAGCAGTACTTC. Translating gives CASSLAGTSGALSYEQYF.

This clonotype was recorded at least ten times. The J gene is TRBJ1-2, the V gene TRBV7-3, with D tentatively TRBD1 (5 bases). CDR3 size: 14 residues. Germline CDR1 is SGHTA and CDR2 is FQGTGA. The germline V and J ends were trimmed by 6 bases and 6 bases, with 17 bases remaining between them. Written as DNA, the CDR3 is TGTGCCAGCAGTTACATCGGGGGGTGGGATGGCTACACCTTC. This translates into CASSYIGGWDGYTF. Variable domain in full (rest from reference TRBV7-3 and TRBJ1-2): GAGVSQTPSNKVTEKGKYVELRCDPISGHTALYWYRQSLGQGPEFLIYFQGTGAADDSGLPNDRFFAVRPEGSVSTLKIQRTERGDSAVYLCASSYIGGWDGYTFGSGTRLTVV.

V and J are TRBV10-2 and TRBJ1-2; D remains unclear. The CDR3 extends over 12 amino acids. The germline V gene has CDR1 WSHSY and CDR2 SAAADI. V dropped 8 bases and J dropped 7 bases, with 14 bases sitting between them. CDR3 in amino acids: CASRTVISGYTF. The CDR3 DNA reads as TGCGCCAGCCGGACCGTCATTAGTGGCTACACCTTC.

The chain combines TRBV20-1 with TRBJ2-4; 8 bases match TRBD1. V was pared by 3 bases and J by 4 bases, with 2 bases of the junction left unmatched. The CDR3 has 13 residues. In germline, CDR1 is DFQATT, CDR2 SNEGSKA (reference sequence). In DNA form, the CDR3 reads TGCAGTGCTAGGGGGACAGGAAAAAACATTCAGTACTTC. Its translation is CSARGTGKNIQYF.

This chain links TRBV11-1 with TRBJ2-1; no firm D call. Looked up from germline, CDR1 is SGHAT and CDR2 is FQDESV (reference sequence). This CDR3 region has 15 residues. The V and J ends lost 3 bases and 0 bases respectively, with 9 bases between them. This CDR3 is CASSFGPSSYNEQFF. Here the CDR3 DNA reads TGTGCCAGCAGCTTTGGGCCGAGCTCCTACAATGAGCAGTTCTTC.

The genes are TRBV6-1 and TRBJ1-5, with unresolved D. Trimming removed 0 bases at V and 5 bases at J, with 5 bases between. From germline, CDR1 is MNHNS and CDR2 SASEGT. The CDR3 contains 13 residues. The CDR3 region is CASSEAGHQPQHF. The CDR3 DNA follows: TGTGCCAGCAGTGAAGCAGGGCATCAGCCCCAGCATTTT.

This chain links TRBV15 with TRBJ2-3; the match to TRBD2 covers 9 bases. CDR1 LNHNV and CDR2 YYDKDF come from the germline V gene (reference sequence). Trimming took 3 bases from V and 0 from J; bases not matched to a gene: 4. The CDR3 spans 16 residues. CDR3: CATSRYSGGSTDTQYF. The CDR3 coding sequence is TGTGCCACCAGCAGGTATAGCGGGGGTAGCACAGATACGCAGTATTTT. The full variable domain, with the rest looked up from reference TRBV15 and TRBJ2-3, is DAMVIQNPRYQVTQFGKPVTLSCSQTLNHNVMYWYQQKSSQAPKLLFHYYDKDFNNEADTPDNFQSRRPNTSFCFLDIRSPGLGDTAMYLCATSRYSGGSTDTQYFGPGTRLTVL.

The table lists this clonotype with a few counts. The V call is TRBV2, the J call TRBJ2-7, with TRBD1 identical over 10 bases. The germline V gene has CDR1 SNHLY and CDR2 FYNNEI. The CDR3 length is 15 residues. V dropped 4 bases and J dropped 3; count of bases not matched to a gene: 6. In nucleotides, the CDR3 is TGTGCCAGCAGTGGAGGAAGGACAGGGGGCTACGAGCAGTACTTC. Translating gives CASSGGRTGGYEQYF.

The gene calls are TRBV7-6 and TRBJ1-6, with unresolved D. The CDR3 loop spans 15 amino acids. CDR1 and CDR2 from the germline V gene are SGHVS and FNYEAQ. The V and J ends lost 5 bases and 12 bases respectively, with 20 bases between them. This chain's CDR3 is CASSRGSEGELPLHF. The CDR3 DNA reads as TGTGCCAGCAGCCGCGGGAGCGAGGGAGAGTTACCCCTCCACTTT.

This clonotype turned up a few times. This chain links TRBV25-1 with TRBJ2-7, with 8 bases identical to TRBD1. This CDR3 spans 17 amino acids. Germline V gene sequence: CDR1 MGHDK, CDR2 SYGVNS. The V and J ends lost 3 bases and 1 base, in that order; junction bases with no gene match: 11. CDR3 sequence: CASSDRQGASVSYEQYF. DNA of the CDR3: TGTGCCAGCAGTGACCGCCAGGGGGCTAGTGTTTCCTACGAGCAGTACTTC.

V gene TRBV19 combines with J gene TRBJ1-2, with 8 bases that match TRBD1. The germline gives CDR1 LNHDA, CDR2 SQIVND (reference sequence). The CDR3 is 13 residues long. Trimming at V came to 7 bases and at J to 4 bases, leaving 5 bases not matched to a gene. The CDR3 DNA sequence: TGTGCCAGTAACAGGGGGACTGGCTATGGCTACACCTTC. The encoded protein is CASNRGTGYGYTF.